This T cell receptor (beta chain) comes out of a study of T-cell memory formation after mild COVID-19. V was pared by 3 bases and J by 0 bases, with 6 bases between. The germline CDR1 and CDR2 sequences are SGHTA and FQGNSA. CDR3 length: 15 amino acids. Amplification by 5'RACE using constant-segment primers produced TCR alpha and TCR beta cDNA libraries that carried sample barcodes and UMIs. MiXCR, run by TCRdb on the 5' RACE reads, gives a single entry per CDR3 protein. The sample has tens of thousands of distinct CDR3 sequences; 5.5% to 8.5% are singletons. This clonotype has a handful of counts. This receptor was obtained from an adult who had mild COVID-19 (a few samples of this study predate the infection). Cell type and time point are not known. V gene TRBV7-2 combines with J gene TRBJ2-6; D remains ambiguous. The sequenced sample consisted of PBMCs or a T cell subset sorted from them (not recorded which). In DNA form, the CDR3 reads TGTGCCAGCAGCTTTGGGTACTCTGGGGCCAACGTCCTGACTTTC. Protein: CASSFGYSGANVLTF.